The T cell receptor (beta chain) under discussion was sequenced for a study of OX40 agonist ivuxolimab in advanced cancers. Study as a whole: Allowance was made for prior anti-PD-1, anti-PD-L1 or anti-CTLA-4 therapy, and 35% to 40% had some. Overall study findings and caveats: Clonal expansion by week 6 occurred in CD4+ and CD8+ blood T cells (at 0.1 to 3.0 mg/kg). Also showing low normalized T-cell clonal expansion were some of the nonresponders.

The assay was immunoSEQ multiplex PCR, and TCRdb's table has in-frame clones only and misses some. The sample lists roughly 67,000 clones; 70% to 90% were seen once. The CDR3 length is 14 residues. CDR1 and CDR2 (germline): ENHRY, SYGVKD. Deletions cut 7 bases from V and 3 bases from J, with 16 bases between. Turning to this clone: Its specificity is unknown.

The TCR originated in an adult with an advanced solid tumor such as melanoma, head and neck, liver or kidney cancer. This sample comprised CD4+ or CD8+ T cells sorted from blood, obtained in a trial of the OX40 agonist ivuxolimab. The rearrangement joins TRBV10-3 to TRBJ2-7; D possibly corresponds to TRBD2 (5 bases). The CDR3 is CAIMKGGSDYEQYF. The CDR3, as DNA: TGTGCCATCATGAAAGGTGGTAGCGACTACGAGCAGTACTTC.